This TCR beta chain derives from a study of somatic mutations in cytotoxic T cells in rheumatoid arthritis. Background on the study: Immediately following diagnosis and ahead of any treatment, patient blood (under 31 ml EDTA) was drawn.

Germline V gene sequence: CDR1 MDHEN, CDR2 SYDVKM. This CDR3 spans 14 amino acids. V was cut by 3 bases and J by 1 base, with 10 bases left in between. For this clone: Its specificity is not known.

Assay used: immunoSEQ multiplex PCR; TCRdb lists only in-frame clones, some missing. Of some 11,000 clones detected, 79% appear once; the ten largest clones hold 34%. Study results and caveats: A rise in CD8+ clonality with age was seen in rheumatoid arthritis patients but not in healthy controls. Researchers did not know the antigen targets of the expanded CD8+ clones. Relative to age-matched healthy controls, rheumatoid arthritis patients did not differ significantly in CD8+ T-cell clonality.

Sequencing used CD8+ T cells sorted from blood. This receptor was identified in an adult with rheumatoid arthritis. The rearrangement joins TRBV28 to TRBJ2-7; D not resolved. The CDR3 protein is CASSFLVSSYEQYF. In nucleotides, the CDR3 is TGTGCCAGCAGTTTCTTGGTCTCATCCTACGAGCAGTACTTC.